The 25 T cell receptor beta chains below were found in one sample sequenced in a study of blood T cell repertoires in COVID-19. Generated by immunoSEQ multiplex PCR, the TCRdb table keeps only in-frame clones and is missing some. This repertoire shows some 120,000 clones, almost 85% found once; its top ten account for over 10%. The sample taken for sequencing was peripheral blood. These receptors came from a human donor in a cohort sampled during active COVID-19.

The chain carries TRBV6-5 and TRBJ1-1; 8 bases agree with TRBD1. The CDR3 totals 14 residues. With V trimmed by 6 bases and J by 3 bases, 6 bases remained unmatched. CDR1 and CDR2 from the germline V gene are MNHEY and SVGAGI. CDR3 in DNA: TGTGCCAGCAGCCCAGGGGGCTGGGACACTGAAGCTTTCTTT. The encoded protein is CASSPGGWDTEAFF.

This clone appeared a single time. The CDR3 reads CASSAPGTGYNEQFF. CDR3 DNA sequence: TGTGCCAGCAGCGCTCCCGGGACAGGCTACAATGAGCAGTTCTTC. V is TRBV9 and J is TRBJ2-1, with TRBD1 identical over 8 bases. V lost 3 bases and J lost 3; bases outside the gene matches: 5. Germline assignment: CDR1 SGDLS and CDR2 YYNGEE. This CDR3 is 15 amino acids long. Complete variable domain (other parts from reference TRBV9 and TRBJ2-1): DSGVTQTPKHLITATGQRVTLRCSPRSGDLSVYWYQQSLDQGLQFLIQYYNGEERAKGNILERFSAQQFPDLHSELNLSSLELGDSALYFCASSAPGTGYNEQFFGPGTRLTVL.

The chain employs TRBV11-2 and TRBJ1-1; perhaps TRBD1 as D (6 bases). CDR3 size: 15 residues. V lost 4 bases to trimming and J lost 8 bases, with 20 bases between them. CDR1 is SGHAT, CDR2 FQNNGV, per germline. CDR3 in DNA: TGTGCCAGCAGCTCTGAACCCGGGAAGGGGGAAGAAGCTTTCTTT. Translating gives CASSSEPGKGEEAFF.

This clone has more than one count but fewer than ten. The chain couples TRBV3-1 (or the pseudogene TRBV3-2) to TRBJ2-7; 7 positions match TRBD1. This CDR3 spans 13 amino acids. Trimming cost V 4 bases and J 1 base; bases outside gene matches: 1. Germline V CDR1 and CDR2: LGHDT, YNNKEL (reference sequence). The CDR3: CASSLGQSYEQYF. In nucleotides, the CDR3 is TGTGCCAGCAGCCTGGGACAGTCCTACGAGCAGTACTTC.

This chain joins TRBV4-1 and TRBJ1-1, with 8 bases identical to TRBD1. The germline CDR1 and CDR2 sequences are MGHRA and YSYEKL. With 3 bases clipped from V and 1 base from J, the junction kept 13 bases outside the gene matches. The CDR3 has 18 residues. The CDR3 region has the DNA TGCGCCAGCAGCCACTTCCGGGGGGCAGGGGGCAAGAACACTGAAGCTTTCTTT. Amino acids: CASSHFRGAGGKNTEAFF.

The J gene is TRBJ2-1, the V gene TRBV5-1; 7 nucleotides line up with TRBD1. This CDR3 comprises 14 residues. V lost 0 bases, J lost 11 bases, and 8 bases stayed unmatched. CDR1 is SGHRS and CDR2 is YFSETQ in the germline V gene. CDR3 sequence: CASSLADGTEKQFF. DNA of the CDR3: TGCGCCAGCAGCTTGGCCGACGGGACAGAAAAGCAGTTCTTC.

In regard to this clone: Other nucleotide sequences in the sample specify the same CDR3. This chain connects TRBV20-1 to TRBJ2-7; D is possibly TRBD1 (5 bases). Trimming cost V 3 bases and J 3 bases, with 6 bases left between them. The CDR3 is 11 amino acids. The V gene's germline CDR1 is DFQATT and CDR2 SNEGSKA (reference sequence). CDR3 amino acids: CSARGLYEQYF. The CDR3 bases are TGCAGTGCTAGGGGGCTCTACGAGCAGTACTTC.

This chain joins TRBV2 and TRBJ2-4; tentatively, D is TRBD2 (6 bases). The germline gives CDR1 SNHLY, CDR2 FYNNEI. The CDR3 length is 13 residues. V dropped 5 bases and J dropped 3 bases, with 8 bases sitting between them. For the CDR3, the DNA is TGTGCCAGCAGTCTGGGAGGCAAAAACATTCAGTACTTC. Its protein is CASSLGGKNIQYF.

The chain joins TRBV5-5 to TRBJ1-5; 12 nucleotides line up with TRBD1. J lost 6 bases, V lost 4 bases, and 5 bases had no gene match. In germline, CDR1 is SGHKS, CDR2 YYEKEE (reference sequence). The length of the CDR3 is 15 residues. CDR3: CASSGGTGGTQPQHF. For the CDR3, the DNA is TGTGCCAGCAGCGGGGGGACAGGGGGCACTCAGCCCCAGCATTTT.

The chain couples TRBV6-5 to TRBJ1-5; 11 bases are a match to TRBD1. CDR3 length: 15 amino acids. The ends lost 4 bases at V and 6 bases at J; junction bases unmatched: 5. Germline V gene data show CDR1 as MNHEY and CDR2 as SVGAGI. The CDR3 is CASSWDRGSLQPQHF. The CDR3 region has the DNA TGTGCCAGCAGTTGGGACAGGGGGTCTCTTCAGCCCCAGCATTTT.

This chain connects TRBV6-6 to TRBJ2-3; 12 bases agree with TRBD1. Germline values: CDR1 MNHNY, CDR2 SVGAGI (reference sequence). Trimming removed 5 bases from V and 3 bases from J; junction bases left unmatched: 6. This CDR3 is built from 16 residues. CDR3 DNA sequence: TGTGCCAGCAGTGGAGGGACAGGGGGCGCGACAGATACGCAGTATTTT. It encodes CASSGGTGGATDTQYF.

This chain uses TRBV7-2 with TRBJ2-3; D perhaps matches TRBD1 (5 bases). Per the germline V gene, CDR1 is SGHTA and CDR2 is FQGNSA. The CDR3 is 14 amino acids. V was trimmed by 8 bases and J by 3 bases, leaving 15 bases between them. The CDR3, as DNA: TGTGCCAGCGGCCCTTTCTCAGGGACAGATACGCAGTATTTT. It encodes CASGPFSGTDTQYF. The full variable domain, its missing parts supplied by reference TRBV7-2 and TRBJ2-3, is GAGVSQSPSNKVTEKGKDVELRCDPISGHTALYWYRQSLGQGLEFLIYFQGNSAPDKSGLPSDRFSAERTGGSVSTLTIQRTQQEDSAVYLCASGPFSGTDTQYFGPGTRLTVL.

V and J are TRBV19 and TRBJ2-1; 10 bases match TRBD2. The CDR3 sequence is 16 residues long. Trimming took 5 bases from V and 4 from J; bases not matched to a gene: 8. The germline V gene has CDR1 LNHDA and CDR2 SQIVND (reference sequence). The chain's CDR3 is CASSSRLAGEYNEQFF. In DNA form, the CDR3 reads TGTGCCAGTAGTTCCCGACTAGCGGGCGAATACAATGAGCAGTTCTTC.

The genes are TRBV9 and TRBJ2-5; 11 nucleotides align to TRBD2. With 4 bases clipped from V and 5 bases from J, the junction kept 4 bases outside the gene matches. CDR1 SGDLS and CDR2 YYNGEE come from the germline V gene. This CDR3 contains 14 residues. Written as DNA, the CDR3 is TGTGCCAGCAGCTTTAGCGGGGGGGAGGAGACCCAGTACTTC. The encoded protein is CASSFSGGEETQYF. Together with reference TRBV9 and TRBJ2-5, the CDR3 gives the full variable domain: DSGVTQTPKHLITATGQRVTLRCSPRSGDLSVYWYQQSLDQGLQFLIQYYNGEERAKGNILERFSAQQFPDLHSELNLSSLELGDSALYFCASSFSGGEETQYFGPGTRLLVL.

The CDR3, as DNA: TGTGCCAGCAGCTTAGAGGCAGGGTTGGTGGGCACTGAAGCTTTCTTT. Protein: CASSLEAGLVGTEAFF. This sequence joins TRBV11-2 and TRBJ1-1; D perhaps matches TRBD1 (5 bases). The V gene lost 0 bases and the J gene lost 4 bases, with 15 bases spanning the gap. Germline loops: CDR1 SGHAT, CDR2 FQNNGV. The CDR3 has 16 amino acids.

This clone has only a few counts. The rearrangement links TRBV5-1 to TRBJ2-7; 7 bases are a match to TRBD1. The germline gives CDR1 SGHRS, CDR2 YFSETQ. The CDR3 has 15 residues. Losses at the gene ends were 0 bases for V and 7 bases for J; bases not matched to a gene: 10. DNA for the CDR3: TGCGCCAGCAGCTTGGTGGCTTCCCAGGGGGTGGAGCAGTACTTC. It encodes CASSLVASQGVEQYF.

This chain connects TRBV19 to TRBJ1-4, with TRBD1 identical over 7 bases. The CDR3 runs to 14 residues. After removal of 6 bases from V and 8 bases from J, the junction contained 9 bases not matched to a gene. Germline V gene sequence: CDR1 LNHDA, CDR2 SQIVND (reference sequence). CDR3: CASSPARGNEKLFF. CDR3 DNA sequence: TGTGCCAGTAGCCCGGCCAGGGGGAACGAAAAACTGTTTTTT. The full variable domain, rest sourced from reference TRBV19 and TRBJ1-4, is DGGITQSPKYLFRKEGQNVTLSCEQNLNHDAMYWYRQDPGQGLRLIYYSQIVNDFQKGDIAEGYSVSREKKESFPLTVTSAQKNPTAFYLCASSPARGNEKLFFGSGTQLSVL.

V usage is TRBV29-1 and J usage is TRBJ2-3, with D possibly TRBD2 on 6 matching bases. The CDR3 sequence is 15 residues long. Trimming took 4 bases from V and 0 from J, leaving 14 bases between them. The germline V gene encodes CDR1 SQVTM and CDR2 ANQGSEA. The CDR3, as DNA: TGCAGCGTTGTAAGCGGGTCGTCTAGCACAGATACGCAGTATTTT. Its protein product is CSVVSGSSSTDTQYF.

The V gene is TRBV7-9, the J gene TRBJ1-1, with D tentatively TRBD1 (6 bases). Trimming took off 10 bases at V and 4 bases at J, with 13 bases between the two ends. Looked up from germline, CDR1 is SEHNR and CDR2 is FQNEAQ (reference sequence). This CDR3 is built from 12 residues. The CDR3 region has the DNA TGTGCCATCAACAGGGAAATCACTGAAGCTTTCTTT. Its translation: CAINREITEAFF.

In regard to this clone: One end of the junction fails to match germline, which may point to a read error. This chain links TRBV12-3 or TRBV12-4 with TRBJ1-3, with D unclear. This CDR3 is built from 11 residues. The CDR3 reads CASWERSKGDF. CDR3 DNA: TGTGCCAGCTGGGAGCGATCCAAGGGAGATTTT.

The genes are TRBV27 and TRBJ1-2; a weak D match, TRBD1 (6 bases). V was pared by 4 bases and J by 4 bases, with 19 bases between. The V gene's germline CDR1 is MNHEY and CDR2 SMNVEV (reference sequence). The CDR3 spans 16 residues. CDR3 coding DNA: TGTGCCAGCAGTTCCCATGGACAGCTACTGACCTATGGCTACACCTTC. It specifies CASSSHGQLLTYGYTF.

The chain combines TRBV10-2 with TRBJ2-7; no firm D call. There are 13 residues in the CDR3. In germline, CDR1 is WSHSY, CDR2 SAAADI. Trimming cost V 6 bases and J 0 bases, with 9 bases left between them. The CDR3 region is CASRDTRSYEQYF. Here the CDR3 DNA reads TGCGCCAGCAGAGACACCCGCTCCTACGAGCAGTACTTC.

This chain connects TRBV21-1 to TRBJ2-3; the D call TRBD2 from the table was never checked on the DNA. TRBV21-1 is reported as a pseudogene. The CDR3 runs 9 residues. Here the CDR3 reads CASSPTRLF. The CDR3, as DNA: TGTGCCAGCAGCCCAACGAGGCTTTTT.

This clone was seen a few times. This rearrangement joins TRBV3-1 (or the pseudogene TRBV3-2) to TRBJ1-2; 9 nucleotides align to TRBD1. CDR3 length: 15 amino acids. CDR1 and CDR2 (germline): LGHDT, YNNKEL (reference sequence). Trimming cost V 4 bases and J 6 bases; bases outside gene matches: 9. For the CDR3, the DNA is TGTGCCAGCAGCCCAACCGGGACAGGGAGTCATGGCTACACCTTC. Translated, it gives CASSPTGTGSHGYTF.

This clone was observed a few times. V is TRBV19 and J is TRBJ2-1, with TRBD2 identical over 7 bases. The CDR3 length is 13 residues. Germline V gene lookup returns CDR1 LNHDA and CDR2 SQIVND (reference sequence). The trim removed 5 bases at V and 8 bases at J, leaving 6 bases unmatched. CDR3 amino acids: CASSWDYRDEQFF. The CDR3 DNA reads TGTGCCAGTAGTTGGGACTATCGCGATGAGCAGTTCTTC.